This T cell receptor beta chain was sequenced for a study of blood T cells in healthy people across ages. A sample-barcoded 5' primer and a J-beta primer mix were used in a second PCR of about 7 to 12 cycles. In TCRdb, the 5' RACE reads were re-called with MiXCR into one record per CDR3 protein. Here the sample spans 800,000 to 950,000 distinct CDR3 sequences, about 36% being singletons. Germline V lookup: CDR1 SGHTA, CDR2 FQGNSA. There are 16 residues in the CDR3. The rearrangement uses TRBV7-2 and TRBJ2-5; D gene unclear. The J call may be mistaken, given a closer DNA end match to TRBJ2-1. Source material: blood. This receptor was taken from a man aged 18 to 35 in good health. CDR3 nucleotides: TGTGCCAGCGGACGGCCCCCGAGCGAGACCCAAGAGACCCAGTTCTTC. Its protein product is CASGRPPSETQETQFF.